The T cell receptor beta chain under discussion was sequenced for a study of tumor-infiltrating lymphocytes in primary liver carcinoma. Researchers generated TCR beta cDNA from approximately 500 ng of total RNA, relying on a constant-region primer. Libraries for TCR beta were built through three nested multiplex PCR rounds, which together made up a slightly modified ARM-PCR procedure. Primers for the first two PCR rounds were TRBV1-TRBV30 forward primers and a C-beta reverse primer (approximately 10 cycles per round). One entry per CDR3 protein results from TCRdb running MiXCR on the multiplex PCR reads. The table lists a few hundred thousand distinct CDR3 sequences, 58% of them singletons. The V gene's germline CDR1 is SGHAT and CDR2 FQNNGV. The CDR3 contains 16 residues. RNA isolated from unsorted whole blood supplied the blood RNA, with germline DNA also extracted. To note about this clonotype: The junction departs from the called germline gene at one end, perhaps through a read error.

Sequencing was done on a sample of peripheral blood. The chain links TRBV11-2 to TRBJ1-6; 9 bases line up with TRBD1. This TCR derives from a woman in her thirties with primary liver carcinoma and hepatitis B virus infection. CDR3 sequence reads: CASNPGTGFRNSPIHF. Written as DNA, the CDR3 is TGTGCCAGCAACCCCGGGACAGGGTTCCGTAATTCACCCATCCACTTT.